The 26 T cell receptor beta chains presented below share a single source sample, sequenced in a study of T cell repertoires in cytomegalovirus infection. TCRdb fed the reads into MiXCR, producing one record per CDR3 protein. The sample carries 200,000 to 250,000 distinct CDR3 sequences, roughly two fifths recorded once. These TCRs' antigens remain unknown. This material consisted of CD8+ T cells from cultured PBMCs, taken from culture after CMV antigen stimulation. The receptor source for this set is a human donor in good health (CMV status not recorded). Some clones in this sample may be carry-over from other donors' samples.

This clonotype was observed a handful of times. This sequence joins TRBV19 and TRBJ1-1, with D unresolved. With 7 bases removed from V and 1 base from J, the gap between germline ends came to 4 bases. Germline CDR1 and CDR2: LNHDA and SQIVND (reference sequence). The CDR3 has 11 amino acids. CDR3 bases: TGTGCCAGTAAGAAGAACACTGAAGCTTTCTTT. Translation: CASKKNTEAFF.

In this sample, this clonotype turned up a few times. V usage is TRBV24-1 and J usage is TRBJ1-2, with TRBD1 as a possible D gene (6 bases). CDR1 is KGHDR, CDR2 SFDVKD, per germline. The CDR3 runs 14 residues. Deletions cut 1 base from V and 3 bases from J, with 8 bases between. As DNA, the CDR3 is TGTGCCACCAGTGATTTTCGGACAGACTATGGCTACACCTTC. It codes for CATSDFRTDYGYTF.

As DNA, the CDR3 is TGTGCCAGCAGTCCTGGACAGGGATACTACGAGCAGTACTTC. Translated: CASSPGQGYYEQYF. V is TRBV28 and J is TRBJ2-7; 8 bases agree with TRBD1. The CDR3 spans 14 residues. Germline V gene lookup returns CDR1 MDHEN and CDR2 SYDVKM. V lost 5 bases and J lost 3; bases outside the gene matches: 6.

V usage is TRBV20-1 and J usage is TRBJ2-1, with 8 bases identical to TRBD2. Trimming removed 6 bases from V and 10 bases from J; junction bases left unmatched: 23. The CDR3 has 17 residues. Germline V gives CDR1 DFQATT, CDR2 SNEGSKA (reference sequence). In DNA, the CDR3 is TGCAGTGCAGACTTCTACCACCTTGGGACTAGGGTCGACGAGCAGTTCTTC. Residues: CSADFYHLGTRVDEQFF.

CDR3 sequence reads: CASSRDRGVYNEQFF. DNA for the CDR3: TGTGCCAGCAGCCGGGACAGGGGGGTATACAATGAGCAGTTCTTC. The chain has TRBV11-3 and TRBJ2-1, with 11 bases matching TRBD1. Germline V CDR1 and CDR2: SGHNT, YENEEA. J lost 4 bases, V lost 5 bases, and 4 bases had no gene match. CDR3 length equals 15 residues.

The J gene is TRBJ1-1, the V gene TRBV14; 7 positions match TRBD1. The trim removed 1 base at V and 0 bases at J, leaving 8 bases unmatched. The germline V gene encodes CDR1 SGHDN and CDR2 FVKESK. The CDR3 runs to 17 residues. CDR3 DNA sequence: TGTGCCAGCAGCCAAGGAAGGACAGGCCTTATGAACACTGAAGCTTTCTTT. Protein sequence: CASSQGRTGLMNTEAFF.

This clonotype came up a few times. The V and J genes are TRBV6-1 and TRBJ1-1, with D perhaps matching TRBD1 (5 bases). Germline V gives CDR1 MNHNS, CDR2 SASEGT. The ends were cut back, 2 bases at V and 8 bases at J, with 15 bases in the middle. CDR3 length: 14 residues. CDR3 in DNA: TGTGCCAGCAGTGAAAGCGAGGGACCAGGGGAAGCTTTCTTT. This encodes CASSESEGPGEAFF.

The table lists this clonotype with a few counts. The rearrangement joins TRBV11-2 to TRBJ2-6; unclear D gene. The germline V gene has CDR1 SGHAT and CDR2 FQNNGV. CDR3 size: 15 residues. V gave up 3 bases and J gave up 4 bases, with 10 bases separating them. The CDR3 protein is CASSFAARGANVLTF. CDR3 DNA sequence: TGTGCCAGCAGCTTCGCCGCCAGAGGGGCCAACGTCCTGACTTTC.

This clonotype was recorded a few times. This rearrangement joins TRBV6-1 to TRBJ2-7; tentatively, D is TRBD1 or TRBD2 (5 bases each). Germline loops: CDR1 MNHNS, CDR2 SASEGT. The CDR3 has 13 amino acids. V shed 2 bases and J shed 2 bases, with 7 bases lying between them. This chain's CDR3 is CASSETGPYEQYF. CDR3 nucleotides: TGTGCCAGCAGTGAAACGGGACCCTACGAGCAGTACTTC.

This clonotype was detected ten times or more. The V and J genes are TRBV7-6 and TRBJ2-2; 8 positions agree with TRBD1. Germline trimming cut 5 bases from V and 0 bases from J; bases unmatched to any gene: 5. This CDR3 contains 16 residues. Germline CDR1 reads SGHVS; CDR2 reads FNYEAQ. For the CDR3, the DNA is TGTGCCAGCAGCACTCGGACAGGGCCGAACACCGGGGAGCTGTTTTTT. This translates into CASSTRTGPNTGELFF.

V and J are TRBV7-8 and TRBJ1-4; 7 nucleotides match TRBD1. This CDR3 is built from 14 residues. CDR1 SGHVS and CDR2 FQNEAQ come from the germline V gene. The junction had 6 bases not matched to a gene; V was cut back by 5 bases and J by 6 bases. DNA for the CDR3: TGTGCCAGCAGCCCCGGGACAGCGGATGAAAAACTGTTTTTT. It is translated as CASSPGTADEKLFF.

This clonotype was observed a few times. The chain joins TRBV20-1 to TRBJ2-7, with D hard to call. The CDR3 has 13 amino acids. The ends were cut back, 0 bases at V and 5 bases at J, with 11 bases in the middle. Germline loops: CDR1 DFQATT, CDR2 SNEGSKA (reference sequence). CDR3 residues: CSARDLPPNEQYF. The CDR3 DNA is TGCAGTGCTAGAGATCTTCCCCCCAACGAGCAGTACTTC.

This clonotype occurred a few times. Written as DNA, the CDR3 is TGTGCCAGCTCTCCGGGACTAGCGCCTCGAGGCACAGATACGCAGTATTTT. Encoded protein: CASSPGLAPRGTDTQYF. The chain carries TRBV27 and TRBJ2-3; 10 nucleotides align to TRBD2. CDR1 MNHEY and CDR2 SMNVEV come from the germline V gene (reference sequence). The CDR3 consists of 17 residues. Trimming cost V 8 bases and J 1 base; bases outside gene matches: 12.

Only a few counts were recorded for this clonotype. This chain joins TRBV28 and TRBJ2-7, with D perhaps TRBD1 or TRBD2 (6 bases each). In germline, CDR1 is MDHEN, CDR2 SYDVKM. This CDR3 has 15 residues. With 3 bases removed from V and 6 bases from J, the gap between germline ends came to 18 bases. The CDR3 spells CASSLVTGEGGEQYF. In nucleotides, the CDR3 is TGTGCCAGCAGTTTGGTGACAGGAGAGGGAGGCGAGCAGTACTTC. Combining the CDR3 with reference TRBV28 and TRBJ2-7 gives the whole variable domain DVKVTQSSRYLVKRTGEKVFLECVQDMDHENMFWYRQDPGLGLRLIYFSYDVKMKEKGDIPEGYSVSREKKERFSLILESASTNQTSMYLCASSLVTGEGGEQYFGPGTRLTVT.

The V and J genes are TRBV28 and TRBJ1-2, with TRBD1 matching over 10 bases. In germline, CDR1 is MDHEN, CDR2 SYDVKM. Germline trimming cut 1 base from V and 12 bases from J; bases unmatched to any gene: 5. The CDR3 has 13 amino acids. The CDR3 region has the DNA TGTGCCAGCAGTTTATTGACAGGGGGCGCGGACACCTTC. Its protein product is CASSLLTGGADTF.

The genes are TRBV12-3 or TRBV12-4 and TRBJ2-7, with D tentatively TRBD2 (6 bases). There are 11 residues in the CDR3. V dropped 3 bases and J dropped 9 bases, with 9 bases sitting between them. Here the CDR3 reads CASSLEGRQYF. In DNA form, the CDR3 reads TGTGCCAGCAGTTTGGAGGGTAGGCAGTACTTC.

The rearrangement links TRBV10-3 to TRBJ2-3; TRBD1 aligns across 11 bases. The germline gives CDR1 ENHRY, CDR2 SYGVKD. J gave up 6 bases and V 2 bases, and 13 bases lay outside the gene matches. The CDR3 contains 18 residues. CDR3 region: CAISEKIRRTGGADTQYF. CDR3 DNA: TGTGCCATCAGTGAGAAGATCCGAAGGACAGGGGGCGCGGATACGCAGTATTTT.

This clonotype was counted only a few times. The DNA of the CDR3 is TGTGCCAGCATAGCAATATCCCAAGAGACCCAGTACTTC. Translation: CASIAISQETQYF. This chain connects TRBV7-9 to TRBJ2-5; D not certain. Germline-derived CDR1 and CDR2 are SEHNR and FQNEAQ (reference sequence). The CDR3 length is 13 residues. Trimming removed 7 bases at V and 1 base at J, with 10 bases between.

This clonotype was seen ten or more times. CDR3 DNA: TGTGCCAGCAGCCTGTATGGGATAGGGGGAAGTAGCCGCGCCAAAAACATTCAGTACTTC. Its protein is CASSLYGIGGSSRAKNIQYF. The chain uses TRBV7-9 and TRBJ2-4; possibly TRBD1 for D (6 bases). CDR3 length equals 20 residues. The germline V and J ends were trimmed by 5 bases and 1 base, with 27 bases remaining between them. CDR1 is SEHNR and CDR2 is FQNEAQ in the germline V gene (reference sequence).

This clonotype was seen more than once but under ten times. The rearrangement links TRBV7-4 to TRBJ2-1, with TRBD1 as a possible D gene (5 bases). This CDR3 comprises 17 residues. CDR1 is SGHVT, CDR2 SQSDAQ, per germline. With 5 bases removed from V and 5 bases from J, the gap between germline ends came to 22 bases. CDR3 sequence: CASSGVVSPGPHNEQFF. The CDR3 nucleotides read TGTGCCAGCAGCGGCGTGGTTTCGCCAGGGCCTCACAATGAGCAGTTCTTC.

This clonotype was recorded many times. CDR3: CASRPAGSRNEQFF. The CDR3 nucleotides read TGTGCCAGCAGGCCCGCGGGGAGCCGGAATGAGCAGTTCTTC. This chain connects TRBV7-3 to TRBJ2-1, with D possibly TRBD2 on 6 matching bases. Germline V gene data show CDR1 as SGHTA and CDR2 as FQGTGA. V dropped 6 bases and J dropped 7 bases, with 16 bases sitting between them. CDR3 length: 14 residues.

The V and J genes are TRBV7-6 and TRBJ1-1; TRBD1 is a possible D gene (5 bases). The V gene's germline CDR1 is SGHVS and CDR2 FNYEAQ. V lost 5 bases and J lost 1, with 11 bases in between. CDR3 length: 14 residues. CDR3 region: CASSPYTGNTEAFF. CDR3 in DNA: TGTGCCAGCAGCCCCTATACAGGGAACACTGAAGCTTTCTTT.

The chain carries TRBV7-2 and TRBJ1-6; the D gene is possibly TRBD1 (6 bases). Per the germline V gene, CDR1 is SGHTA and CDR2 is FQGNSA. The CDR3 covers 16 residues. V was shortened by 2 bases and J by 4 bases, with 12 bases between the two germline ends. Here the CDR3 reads CASSLWTAIYNSPLHF. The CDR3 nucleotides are TGTGCCAGCAGCTTATGGACAGCCATTTATAATTCACCCCTCCACTTT.

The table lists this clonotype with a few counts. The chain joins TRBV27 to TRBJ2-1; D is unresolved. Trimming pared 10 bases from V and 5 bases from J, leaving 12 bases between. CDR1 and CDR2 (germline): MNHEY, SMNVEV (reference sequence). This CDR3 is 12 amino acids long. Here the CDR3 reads CATSWGNNEQFF. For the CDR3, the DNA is TGTGCCACCAGCTGGGGAAACAATGAGCAGTTCTTC.

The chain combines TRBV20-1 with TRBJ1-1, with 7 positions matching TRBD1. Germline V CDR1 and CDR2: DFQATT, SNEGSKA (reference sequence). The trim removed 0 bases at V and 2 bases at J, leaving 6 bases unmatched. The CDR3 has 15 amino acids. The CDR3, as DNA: TGCAGTGCTAGAGACTGGGACAGATCCAACACTGAAGCTTTCTTT. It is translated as CSARDWDRSNTEAFF.

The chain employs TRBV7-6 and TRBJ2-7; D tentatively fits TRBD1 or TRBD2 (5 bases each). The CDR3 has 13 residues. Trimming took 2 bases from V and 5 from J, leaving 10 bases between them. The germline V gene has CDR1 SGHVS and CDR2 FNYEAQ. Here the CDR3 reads CASSLRRDDEQYF. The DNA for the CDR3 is TGTGCCAGCAGCTTACGCCGGGACGACGAGCAGTACTTC.